This TCR beta chain appears in the sequencing data of a study of control samples from healthy donors and cancer patients. The table came from immunoSEQ multiplex PCR; TCRdb's copy has only in-frame clones and leaves some out. Of some 130,000 clones in the sample, 80% to 95% are singletons; the top ten hold 4.5% to 7%. Sequenced material: blood. The receptor was isolated from a man aged 18 to 29 in good health.

CDR3 amino acids: CASSYFGSEAFF. The CDR3 coding sequence is TGTGCCAGCAGTTACTTCGGGTCCGAGGCTTTCTTT. This rearrangement joins TRBV6-5 to TRBJ1-1; D call uncertain. This CDR3 has 12 amino acids. Germline V CDR1 and CDR2: MNHEY, SVGAGI. Trimming stripped 1 base from V and 11 bases from J, with 11 bases between.